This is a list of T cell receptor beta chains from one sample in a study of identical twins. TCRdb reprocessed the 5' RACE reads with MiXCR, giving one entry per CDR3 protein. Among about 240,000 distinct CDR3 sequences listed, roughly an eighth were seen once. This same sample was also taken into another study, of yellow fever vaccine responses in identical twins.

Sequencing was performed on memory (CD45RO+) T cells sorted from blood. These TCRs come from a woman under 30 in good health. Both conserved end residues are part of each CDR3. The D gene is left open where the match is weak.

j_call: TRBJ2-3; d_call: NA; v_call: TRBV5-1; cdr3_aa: CASSPLNTDTQYF
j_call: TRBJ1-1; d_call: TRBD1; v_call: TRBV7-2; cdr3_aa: CASSLRQGGAGSEAFF
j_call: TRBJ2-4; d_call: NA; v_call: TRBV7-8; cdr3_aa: CASSLARAGETENIQYF
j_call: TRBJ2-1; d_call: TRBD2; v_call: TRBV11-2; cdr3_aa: CASSLAGRAYEQFF
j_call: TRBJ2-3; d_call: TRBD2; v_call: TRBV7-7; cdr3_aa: CASSSGRGTDTQYF
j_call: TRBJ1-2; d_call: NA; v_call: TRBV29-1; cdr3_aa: CSVEEGAYYGYTF
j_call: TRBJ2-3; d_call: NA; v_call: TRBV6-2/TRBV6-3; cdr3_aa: CASSYPTGSDTQYF
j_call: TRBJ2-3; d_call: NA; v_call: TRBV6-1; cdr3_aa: CASTLRFSSTDTQYF
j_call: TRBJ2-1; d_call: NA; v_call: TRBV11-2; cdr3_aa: CASSLTSGIREQFF
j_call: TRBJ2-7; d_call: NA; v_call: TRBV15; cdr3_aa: CATSRTGALGYEQYF
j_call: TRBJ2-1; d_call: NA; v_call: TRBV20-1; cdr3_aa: CSARAKGSEKPSYNEQFF
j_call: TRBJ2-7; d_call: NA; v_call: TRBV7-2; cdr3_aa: CASSTEVASYEQYF
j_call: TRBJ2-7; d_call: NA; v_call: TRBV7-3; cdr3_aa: CASSLSGPNAEQYF
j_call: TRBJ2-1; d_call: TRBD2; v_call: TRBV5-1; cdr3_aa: CASSLGLAGAYNEQFF
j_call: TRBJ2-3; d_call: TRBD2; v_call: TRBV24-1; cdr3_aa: CATSGGRLAGGRSTDTQYF
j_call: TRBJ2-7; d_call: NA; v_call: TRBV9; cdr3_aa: CASNRVGPGRPADPGCKQYF
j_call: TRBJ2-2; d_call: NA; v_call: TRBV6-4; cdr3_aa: CASSNRDTGELFF
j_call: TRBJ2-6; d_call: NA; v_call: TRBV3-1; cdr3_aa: CASSPRRGANVLTF
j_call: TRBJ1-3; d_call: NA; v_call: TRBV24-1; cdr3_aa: CATSDPLGGNTIYF
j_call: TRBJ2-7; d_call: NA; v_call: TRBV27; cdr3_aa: CATARGSAGTSYEQYF
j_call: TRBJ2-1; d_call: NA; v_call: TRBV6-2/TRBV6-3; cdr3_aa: CASSLGLPSSYNEQFF
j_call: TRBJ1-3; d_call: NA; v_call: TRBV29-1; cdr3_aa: CSVLRGGNTIYF
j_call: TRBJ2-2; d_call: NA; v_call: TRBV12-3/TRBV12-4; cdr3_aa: CASGQTGTTGELFF
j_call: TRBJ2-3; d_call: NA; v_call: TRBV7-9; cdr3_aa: CASSLRESPRSTQYF
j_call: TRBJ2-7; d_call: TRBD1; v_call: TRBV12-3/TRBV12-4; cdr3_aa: CATLRTGGNEQYF
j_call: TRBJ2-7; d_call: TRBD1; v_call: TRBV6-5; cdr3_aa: CASSYGGQGPYEQYF
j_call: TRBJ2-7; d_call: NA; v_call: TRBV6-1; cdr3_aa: CASGQTRVSGEQYF
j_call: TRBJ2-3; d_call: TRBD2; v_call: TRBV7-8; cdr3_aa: CASSLIAGGSGSTDTQYF
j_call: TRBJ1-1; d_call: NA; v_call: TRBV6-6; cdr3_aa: CASSSPGGTEAFF
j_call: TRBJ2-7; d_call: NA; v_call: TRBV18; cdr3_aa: CDSSPSGAEKYF
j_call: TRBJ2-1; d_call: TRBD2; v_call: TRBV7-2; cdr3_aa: CASSSAGLAGTYNEQFF
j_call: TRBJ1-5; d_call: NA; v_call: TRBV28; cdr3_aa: CASSLGRDLSNQPQHF
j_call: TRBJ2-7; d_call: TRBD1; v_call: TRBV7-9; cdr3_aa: CASSPRGRGTYEQYF
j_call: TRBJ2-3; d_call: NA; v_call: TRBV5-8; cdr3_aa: CASSLGFARERKDTQYF
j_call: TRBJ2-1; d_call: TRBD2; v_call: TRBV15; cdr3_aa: CATSRALAGGGEQFF